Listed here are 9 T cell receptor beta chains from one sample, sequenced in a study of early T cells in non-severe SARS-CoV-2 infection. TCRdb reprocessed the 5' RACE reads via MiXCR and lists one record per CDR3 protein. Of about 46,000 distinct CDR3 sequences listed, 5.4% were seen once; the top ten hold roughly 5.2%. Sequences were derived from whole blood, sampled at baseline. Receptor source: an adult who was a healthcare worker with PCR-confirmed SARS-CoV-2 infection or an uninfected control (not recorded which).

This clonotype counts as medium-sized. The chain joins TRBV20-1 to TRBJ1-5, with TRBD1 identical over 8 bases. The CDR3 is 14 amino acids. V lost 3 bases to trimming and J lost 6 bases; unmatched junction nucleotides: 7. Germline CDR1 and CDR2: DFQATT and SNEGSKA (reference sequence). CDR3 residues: CSASRPGGSQPQHF. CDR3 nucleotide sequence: TGCAGTGCTAGTCGGCCAGGGGGCAGTCAGCCCCAGCATTTT.

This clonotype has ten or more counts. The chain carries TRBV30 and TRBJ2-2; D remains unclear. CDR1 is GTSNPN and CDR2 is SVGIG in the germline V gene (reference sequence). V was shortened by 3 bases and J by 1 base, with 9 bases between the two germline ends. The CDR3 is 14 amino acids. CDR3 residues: CAWRMSENTGELFF. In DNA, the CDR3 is TGTGCCTGGAGAATGTCCGAGAACACCGGGGAGCTGTTTTTT.

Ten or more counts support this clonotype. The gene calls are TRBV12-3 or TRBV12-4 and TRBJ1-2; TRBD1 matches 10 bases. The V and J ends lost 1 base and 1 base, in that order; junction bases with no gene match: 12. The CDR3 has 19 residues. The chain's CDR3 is CASSLVSFLGQGFNYGYTF. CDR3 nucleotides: TGTGCCAGCAGTTTAGTTAGTTTTTTGGGACAGGGGTTTAACTATGGCTACACCTTC.

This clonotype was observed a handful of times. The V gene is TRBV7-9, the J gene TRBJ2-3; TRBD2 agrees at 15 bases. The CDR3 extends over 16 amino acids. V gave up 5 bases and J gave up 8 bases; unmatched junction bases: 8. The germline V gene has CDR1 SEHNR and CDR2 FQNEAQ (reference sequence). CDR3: CASSKEGTSGRFTQYF. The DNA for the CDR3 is TGTGCCAGCAGCAAAGAGGGGACTAGCGGGAGGTTTACGCAGTATTTT.

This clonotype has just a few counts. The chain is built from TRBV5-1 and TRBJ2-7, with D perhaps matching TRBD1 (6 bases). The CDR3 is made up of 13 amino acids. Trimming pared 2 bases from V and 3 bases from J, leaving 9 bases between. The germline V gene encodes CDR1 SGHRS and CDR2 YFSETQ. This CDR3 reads CASSFGQSYEQYF. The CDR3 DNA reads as TGCGCCAGCAGCTTCGGACAGAGCTACGAGCAGTACTTC.

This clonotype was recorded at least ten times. CDR3: CAISQGALQADTQYF. CDR3 coding DNA: TGTGCCATCAGTCAGGGGGCACTACAAGCAGATACGCAGTATTTT. V gene TRBV10-3 combines with J gene TRBJ2-3, with 8 bases aligning to TRBD1. The CDR3 spans 15 residues. CDR1 ENHRY and CDR2 SYGVKD come from the germline V gene. The junction had 8 bases not matched to a gene; V was cut back by 5 bases and J by 4 bases.

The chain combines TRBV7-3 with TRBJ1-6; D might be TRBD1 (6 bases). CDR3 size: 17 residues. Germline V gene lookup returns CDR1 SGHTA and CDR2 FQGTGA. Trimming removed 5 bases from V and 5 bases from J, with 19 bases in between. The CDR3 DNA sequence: TGTGCCAGCAGCACACCCCGGGACACCCGGGATAATTCACCCCTCCACTTT. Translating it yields CASSTPRDTRDNSPLHF.

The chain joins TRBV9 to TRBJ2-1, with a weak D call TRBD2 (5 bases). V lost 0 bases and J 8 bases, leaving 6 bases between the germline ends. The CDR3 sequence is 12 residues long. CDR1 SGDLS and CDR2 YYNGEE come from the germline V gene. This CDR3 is CASSVGGHEQFF. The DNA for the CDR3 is TGTGCCAGCAGCGTAGGAGGGCATGAGCAGTTCTTC.

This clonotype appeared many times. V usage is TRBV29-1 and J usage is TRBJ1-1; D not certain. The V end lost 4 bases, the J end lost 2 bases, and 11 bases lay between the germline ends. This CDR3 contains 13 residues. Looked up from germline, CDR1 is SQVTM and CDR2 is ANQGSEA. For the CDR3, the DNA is TGCAGCGTTGGCGTAGAGCTCAACACTGAAGCTTTCTTT. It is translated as CSVGVELNTEAFF. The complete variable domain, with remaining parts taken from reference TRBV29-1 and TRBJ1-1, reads SAVISQKPSRDICQRGTSLTIQCQVDSQVTMMFWYRQQPGQSLTLIATANQGSEATYESGFVIDKFPISRPNLTFSTLTVSNMSPEDSSIYLCSVGVELNTEAFFGQGTRLTVV.